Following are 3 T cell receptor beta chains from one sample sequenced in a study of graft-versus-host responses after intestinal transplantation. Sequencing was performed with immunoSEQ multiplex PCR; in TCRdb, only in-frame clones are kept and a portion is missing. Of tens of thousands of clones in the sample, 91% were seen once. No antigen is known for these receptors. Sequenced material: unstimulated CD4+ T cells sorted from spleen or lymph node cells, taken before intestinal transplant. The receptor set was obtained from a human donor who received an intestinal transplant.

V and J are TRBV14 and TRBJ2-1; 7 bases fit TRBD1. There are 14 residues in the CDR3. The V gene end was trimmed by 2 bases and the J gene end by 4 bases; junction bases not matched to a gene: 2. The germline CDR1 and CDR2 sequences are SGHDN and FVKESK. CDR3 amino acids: CASSQPTGYNEQFF. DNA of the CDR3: TGTGCCAGCAGCCAACCGACAGGGTACAATGAGCAGTTCTTC.

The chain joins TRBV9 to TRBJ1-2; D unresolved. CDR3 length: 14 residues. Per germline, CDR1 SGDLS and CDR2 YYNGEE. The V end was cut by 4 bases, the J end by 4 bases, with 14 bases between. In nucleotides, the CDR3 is TGTGCCAGCAGCCCACGCCGGGGTAGCTATGGCTACACCTTC. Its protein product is CASSPRRGSYGYTF.

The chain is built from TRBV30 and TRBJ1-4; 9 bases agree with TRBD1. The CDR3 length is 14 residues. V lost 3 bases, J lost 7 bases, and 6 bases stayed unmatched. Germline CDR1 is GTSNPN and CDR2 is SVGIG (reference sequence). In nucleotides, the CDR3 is TGTGCCTGGAGGATGACAGGGGGAAGTGAAAAACTGTTTTTT. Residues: CAWRMTGGSEKLFF. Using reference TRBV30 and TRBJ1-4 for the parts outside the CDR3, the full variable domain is SQTIHQWPATLVQPVGSPLSLECTVEGTSNPNLYWYRQAAGRGLQLLFYSVGIGQISSEVPQNLSASRPQDRQFILSSKKLLLSDSGFYLCAWRMTGGSEKLFFGSGTQLSVL.